This TCR beta chain is drawn from a study of cytomegalovirus exposure and HLA in healthy donors. Points on this clone: Its cognate antigen is unknown.

When sampled, the donors appeared nominally healthy, though they likely had unrecorded immune exposures. The PCR used 60 Vbeta and 13 Jbeta primers. Only in-frame clones appear in the TCRdb table, and some are missing; sequencing was by immunoSEQ multiplex PCR. The table lists 120,000 or so clones, over 80% of them singletons. The V gene lost 3 bases and the J gene lost 4 bases, with 9 bases spanning the gap. CDR3 length equals 12 residues. Germline V gives CDR1 SQVTM, CDR2 ANQGSEA. Overall study results and limits: There were reportedly fewer N-insertions in an Asian-associated ancestry cluster than the approximately 670-donor mean, in a later analysis. Cytomegalovirus association was assigned to approximately 180 TCR beta chains. In a later analysis, across HLA loci, associated TCR counts were highest for DRB1, lowest for HLA-C.

The source of this sequence is a man in his forties or fifties in good health and CMV-seronegative. This rearrangement joins TRBV29-1 to TRBJ1-1; possible D gene TRBD1, 5 bases. Sequences were obtained from PBMCs. The CDR3 region is CSVDREATEAFF. Here the CDR3 DNA reads TGCAGCGTTGACAGGGAGGCCACTGAAGCTTTCTTT.